These T cell receptor beta chains were read from a single sample in a study of identical twins. MiXCR, applied by TCRdb to the 5' RACE reads, yields one record per CDR3 protein. The sample contains hundreds of thousands of distinct CDR3 sequences, 12% of which appear only once. This same sample was also part of a study on yellow fever vaccine responses in identical twins.

The sequenced material came from PBMCs. Source of these receptors: a woman aged 18-35 years in good health. Each CDR3 is given with its conserved first and last residue. D genes are given only for firm matches. Expanded clones get a size class; other rows say once, few or many, or leave the size out.

>TRBV15|TRBJ2-3|-|TRBD2
TGTGCCACCAGCCGTAGGACTAGCGGGGGGTTCGCAGATACGCAGTATTTT
CATSRRTSGGFADTQYF
>TRBV24-1|TRBJ2-5|many|-
TGTGCCACCAGTGATGGTATTGGGAAAGTCCTGTACCAAGAGACCCAGTACTTC
CATSDGIGKVLYQETQYF
>TRBV25-1|TRBJ2-1|-|TRBD2
TGTGCCAGCAGTGAATATATTCCTAGCGGGGGACCCTACAATGAGCAGTTCTTC
CASSEYIPSGGPYNEQFF
>TRBV10-3|TRBJ2-2|-|TRBD2
TGTGCCATCAGTGGCGCGGGGGGCCTCTCCGGGGAGCTGTTTTTT
CAISGAGGLSGELFF
>TRBV5-1|TRBJ2-5|few|TRBD2
TGCGCCAGCAGCTTCGGCGGGAGGGCCGGAGGCGAGACCCAGTACTTC
CASSFGGRAGGETQYF
>TRBV5-1|TRBJ1-1|-|-
TGCGCCAGCAGCGGAACAGGGCCCACGAGCACTGAAGCTTTCTTT
CASSGTGPTSTEAFF
>TRBV12-3/TRBV12-4|TRBJ2-5|many|-
TGTGCCAGCAGTGAAAACCGGGCCCCCGGAAGAGAGACCCAGTACTTC
CASSENRAPGRETQYF
>TRBV4-1|TRBJ1-2|-|-
TGCGCCAGCAGCCAAGATTGGGCCACCAGGACCTATGGCTACACCTTC
CASSQDWATRTYGYTF
>TRBV7-8|TRBJ1-2|many|-
TGTGCCAGCAGCGTAACAGCATTTGATTTCTATGGCTACACCTTC
CASSVTAFDFYGYTF
>TRBV6-2/TRBV6-3|TRBJ2-3|few|TRBD1
TGTGCCAGCAGGCCCGGGACAGGGGCAGATACGCAGTATTTT
CASRPGTGADTQYF
>TRBV5-1|TRBJ2-3|few|TRBD1
TGCGCCAGCAGCCCCCTCGGACAGGGATTTTCAGATACGCAGTATTTT
CASSPLGQGFSDTQYF
>TRBV4-1|TRBJ2-2|few|-
TGCGCCAGCAGCCGAGACACCGTGAACACCGGGGAGCTGTTTTTT
CASSRDTVNTGELFF
>TRBV6-2/TRBV6-3|TRBJ2-7|-|TRBD2
TGTGCCAGCAGTTACAGGGCGGGAAGCGGGAAAGACGAGCAGTACTTC
CASSYRAGSGKDEQYF
>TRBV5-1|TRBJ2-7|many|-
TGCGCCAGCAGCTTGGACAGGGTTTACGAGCAGTACTTC
CASSLDRVYEQYF
>TRBV10-3|TRBJ2-3|-|TRBD2
TGTGCCATCAGTTCGGAACTAGCGGGAGCTACGCAGTATTTT
CAISSELAGATQYF
>TRBV11-3|TRBJ1-1|-|-
TGTGCCAGCAGCTTAGGCGGGGCCTGGGGCACTGAAGCTTTCTTT
CASSLGGAWGTEAFF
>TRBV18|TRBJ1-4|many|-
TGTGCCAGCTCACCAGGTTTAAATGAAAAACTGTTTTTT
CASSPGLNEKLFF
>TRBV6-5|TRBJ2-4|few|-
TGTGCCAGCAGTTATGTCGGTGGAAGAGTGAACATTCAGTACTTC
CASSYVGGRVNIQYF
>TRBV28|TRBJ1-2|-|-
TGTGCCAGCAGTTTACTCCACGGGGGCTACACCTTC
CASSLLHGGYTF
>TRBV7-2|TRBJ2-5|-|-
TGTGCCAGCAGCTGGGTAGTAAGGGAGACCCAGTACTTC
CASSWVVRETQYF
>TRBV3-1|TRBJ2-1|many|-
TGTGCCAGCAGCCTTCGGTTAGATAGCACACATGAGCAGTTCTTC
CASSLRLDSTHEQFF
>TRBV6-1|TRBJ2-1|-|TRBD2
TGTGCCAGCAACCCATTGACTAGCGGGGGCTATTCCAATGAGCAGTTCTTC
CASNPLTSGGYSNEQFF
>TRBV27|TRBJ2-2|many|-
TGTGCCAGCAGCCAACTTTCCGGGGAGCTGTTTTTT
CASSQLSGELFF
>TRBV12-3/TRBV12-4|TRBJ2-1|few|-
TGTGCCAGCAGTTTAGGGGGGGAGGTTCCCTCCTACAATGAGCAGTTCTTC
CASSLGGEVPSYNEQFF